This paragraph reports one T cell receptor (beta chain). Its target is unknown. The V end lost 3 bases, the J end lost 9 bases, and 14 bases lay between the germline ends. From germline, CDR1 is KGHDR and CDR2 SFDVKD. This CDR3 is 14 amino acids long. Constant-segment primers served in 5'RACE that generated TCR alpha and TCR beta cDNA libraries bearing sample barcodes and UMIs. MiXCR, applied by TCRdb to the 5' RACE reads, yields one record per CDR3 protein. The data show around 200,000 distinct CDR3 sequences, roughly 10% seen once. The data originate from a study of T-cell memory formation after mild COVID-19. About the research overall: TCR clusters showed largely donor specificity. The study's findings and limits: Clones contracting across day 15 to 85 had a balanced CD4/CD8 profile; later expanding clones leaned CD4+.

This clonotype was obtained from a man between 18 and 35 years old who had mild COVID-19 (a few samples of this study predate the infection). Cell type and time point are not known. J is TRBJ2-1 and V is TRBV24-1; either TRBD1 or TRBD2 may supply D (6 bases each). Sequenced input: PBMCs or a T cell subset sorted from them (not recorded which). CDR3 sequence reads: CATSDLQGGGEQFF. CDR3 coding DNA: TGTGCCACCAGTGATCTACAGGGAGGTGGTGAGCAGTTCTTC.